The 17 T cell receptor beta chains presented below share a single source sample, sequenced in a study of cytomegalovirus exposure and HLA in healthy donors. Primers for the PCR totalled 60 Vbeta and 13 Jbeta. Only in-frame clones appear in the TCRdb table, and some are missing; sequencing was by immunoSEQ multiplex PCR. The sample shows roughly 63,000 clones, 75% of them seen only once. Sequencing used PBMCs. Receptors originate from a woman between 40 and 55 years old in good health and CMV-seropositive.

The CDR3 spells CSALTGLSNQPQHF. The CDR3 DNA sequence: TGCAGCGCCCTGACAGGGTTAAGCAATCAGCCCCAGCATTTT. The V gene is TRBV29-1, the J gene TRBJ1-5; 7 bases line up with TRBD1. The germline V gene encodes CDR1 SQVTM and CDR2 ANQGSEA. V shed 7 bases, J shed 1 base, and the junction held 7 bases outside the gene matches. CDR3 length equals 14 residues.

The chain joins TRBV4-1 to TRBJ2-7; 8 positions agree with TRBD2. This CDR3 contains 13 residues. After removal of 5 bases from V and 0 bases from J, the junction contained 0 bases not matched to a gene. CDR1 is MGHRA and CDR2 is YSYEKL in the germline V gene. The CDR3 DNA is TGCGCCAGCAGCACTAGCGGCTCCTACGAGCAGTACTTC. It is translated as CASSTSGSYEQYF.

This rearrangement joins TRBV5-5 to TRBJ1-1, with a weak D call TRBD1 (5 bases). The CDR3 contains 15 residues. V was cut by 3 bases and J by 2 bases, with 14 bases left in between. Germline V lookup: CDR1 SGHKS, CDR2 YYEKEE (reference sequence). The CDR3 here is CASSWDGRPNTEAFF. The CDR3 nucleotides are TGTGCCAGCAGCTGGGACGGGAGGCCAAACACTGAAGCTTTCTTT.

This chain connects TRBV29-1 to TRBJ1-2; D is possibly TRBD1 (5 bases). V was clipped by 4 bases and J by 3 bases, with 9 bases between them. CDR1 and CDR2 from the germline V gene are SQVTM and ANQGSEA. There are 12 residues in the CDR3. CDR3 residues: CSVVPGYYGYTF. In DNA form, the CDR3 reads TGCAGCGTTGTTCCAGGGTACTATGGCTACACCTTC.

The chain recombines TRBV18 with TRBJ1-2, with D possibly matching TRBD1 (5 bases). CDR1 KGHSH and CDR2 LQKENI come from the germline V gene. V lost 0 bases and J lost 1, with 9 bases in between. The CDR3 sequence is 15 residues long. The DNA for the CDR3 is TGTGCCAGCTCACCACCGGGGGGAATTAACTATGGCTACACCTTC. Residues: CASSPPGGINYGYTF.

J is TRBJ2-7 and V is TRBV5-3, with a tentative D call TRBD1 (7 bases). TRBV5-3 is noted as an ORF with a role that remains uncertain. The CDR3 spans 13 residues. V dropped 4 bases and J dropped 7 bases, with 15 bases sitting between them. CDR3 loop: CARSRTGAGEQYF. The CDR3 DNA sequence: TGTGCCAGAAGCCGCACAGGGGCGGGGGAGCAGTACTTC.

The V gene is TRBV9, the J gene TRBJ2-7; TRBD2 matches at 10 bases. Germline loops: CDR1 SGDLS, CDR2 YYNGEE. Trimming took 1 base from V and 4 from J; bases not matched to a gene: 5. CDR3 length: 15 residues. The CDR3 is CASSVTPSGGYEQYF. CDR3 DNA sequence: TGTGCCAGCAGCGTAACTCCTAGCGGGGGTTACGAGCAGTACTTC.

The chain uses TRBV16 and TRBJ1-2; a possible D gene is TRBD1 (5 bases). CDR1 is KGHSY, CDR2 FQNENV, per germline. The CDR3 contains 14 residues. V lost 1 base to trimming and J lost 5 bases, with 11 bases between them. CDR3 region: CASSQYPGNYGYTF. In DNA form, the CDR3 reads TGTGCCAGCAGCCAATATCCAGGGAATTATGGCTACACCTTC. Using reference TRBV16 and TRBJ1-2 for the parts outside the CDR3, the full variable domain is GEEVAQTPKHLVRGEGQKAKLYCAPIKGHSYVFWYQQVLKNEFKFLISFQNENVFDETGMPKERFSAKCLPNSPCSLEIQATKLEDSAVYFCASSQYPGNYGYTFGSGTRLTVV.

The J gene is TRBJ2-5, the V gene TRBV27; 7 nucleotides match TRBD1. Germline trimming cut 6 bases from V and 2 bases from J; bases unmatched to any gene: 6. This CDR3 comprises 14 residues. In germline, CDR1 is MNHEY, CDR2 SMNVEV (reference sequence). This chain's CDR3 is CASRPDRVQETQYF. The CDR3 coding sequence is TGTGCCAGCAGGCCTGACAGGGTTCAAGAGACCCAGTACTTC.

The V gene is TRBV15, the J gene TRBJ2-1, with 9 bases matching TRBD1. Germline V gene data show CDR1 as LNHNV and CDR2 as YYDKDF (reference sequence). Trimming cost V 8 bases and J 4 bases; bases outside gene matches: 6. The CDR3 sequence is 14 residues long. As DNA, the CDR3 is TGTGCCACCTTCGACAGGGGGTCGTACAATGAGCAGTTCTTC. Residues: CATFDRGSYNEQFF.

The chain has TRBV9 and TRBJ2-2; TRBD2 aligns across 15 bases. Germline values: CDR1 SGDLS, CDR2 YYNGEE. There are 19 residues in the CDR3. V was pared by 0 bases and J by 6 bases, with 9 bases of the junction left unmatched. CDR3 DNA: TGTGCCAGCAGCGTAGAGGGACTAGCGGGGGGCATGAGGTCCGGGGAGCTGTTTTTT. It is translated as CASSVEGLAGGMRSGELFF. Looking up the rest from reference TRBV9 and TRBJ2-2 gives the full variable domain: DSGVTQTPKHLITATGQRVTLRCSPRSGDLSVYWYQQSLDQGLQFLIQYYNGEERAKGNILERFSAQQFPDLHSELNLSSLELGDSALYFCASSVEGLAGGMRSGELFFGEGSRLTVL.

V and J are TRBV11-2 and TRBJ1-1; 8 nucleotides agree with TRBD1. Losses at the gene ends were 1 base for V and 4 bases for J; bases not matched to a gene: 8. Germline V gene data show CDR1 as SGHAT and CDR2 as FQNNGV. The CDR3 is 16 amino acids. The CDR3 reads CASSLGLQGAVTEAFF. CDR3 sequence (DNA): TGTGCCAGCAGCTTAGGGCTGCAGGGGGCGGTCACTGAAGCTTTCTTT.

There are a few counts of this clone. The chain recombines TRBV27 with TRBJ1-1; perhaps TRBD1 as D (5 bases). This CDR3 has 15 amino acids. With 9 bases removed from V and 7 bases from J, the gap between germline ends came to 24 bases. Germline CDR1 reads MNHEY; CDR2 reads SMNVEV (reference sequence). The CDR3 DNA sequence: TGTGCCAGTTGGGAAGCTGGGGCAGGCAAATATGAAGCTTTCTTT. It yields the protein CASWEAGAGKYEAFF.

The chain joins TRBV6-5 to TRBJ1-5; unclear D gene. In germline, CDR1 is MNHEY, CDR2 SVGAGI. The CDR3 runs to 12 residues. V lost 8 bases and J lost 0, with 5 bases in between. This CDR3 reads CASSGSNQPQHF. In DNA form, the CDR3 reads TGTGCCAGCTCCGGTAGCAATCAGCCCCAGCATTTT.

This chain uses TRBV5-4 with TRBJ2-5, with D unresolved. The end of the DNA fits TRBJ2-7 better, so the J call may be wrong. The CDR3 is 14 amino acids. In germline, CDR1 is SGHNT, CDR2 YYREEE (reference sequence). The CDR3 DNA sequence: TGTGCCAGCAGCTTGGGGGCCCCCCCTGGCGAGCAGTACTTC. Amino acid sequence: CASSLGAPPGEQYF.

The chain has TRBV9 and TRBJ2-7; TRBD1 aligns across 9 bases. The CDR3 is 14 residues long. Trimming cost V 7 bases and J 7 bases; bases outside gene matches: 12. Germline V gene sequence: CDR1 SGDLS, CDR2 YYNGEE. The CDR3 coding sequence is TGTGCCAGCGGGCCATTGGGACAGGGAGAAGAGCAGTACTTC. It specifies CASGPLGQGEEQYF.

There are a few counts of this clone. The CDR3 DNA is TGCGCCAGCAGCTTGGGAGGCGGTCCCCCAAACGAGCAGTACTTC. It specifies CASSLGGGPPNEQYF. The chain combines TRBV5-1 with TRBJ2-7; D remains ambiguous. Germline CDR1 reads SGHRS; CDR2 reads YFSETQ. Trimming took 0 bases from V and 5 from J, leaving 15 bases between them. CDR3 length: 15 amino acids.